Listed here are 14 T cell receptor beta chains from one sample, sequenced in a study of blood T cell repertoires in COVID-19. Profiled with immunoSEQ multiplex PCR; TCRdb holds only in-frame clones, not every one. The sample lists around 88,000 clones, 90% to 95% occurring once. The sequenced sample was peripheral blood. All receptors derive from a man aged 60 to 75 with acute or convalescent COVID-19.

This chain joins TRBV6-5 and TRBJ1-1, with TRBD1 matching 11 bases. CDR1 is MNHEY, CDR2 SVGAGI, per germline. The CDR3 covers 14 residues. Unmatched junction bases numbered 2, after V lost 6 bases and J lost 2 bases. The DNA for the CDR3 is TGTGCCAGCAGGGACAGGGGGCTTAACACTGAAGCTTTCTTT. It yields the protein CASRDRGLNTEAFF.

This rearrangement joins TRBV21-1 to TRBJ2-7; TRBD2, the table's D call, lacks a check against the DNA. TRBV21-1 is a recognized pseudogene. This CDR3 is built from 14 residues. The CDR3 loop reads CASPPGLAFYEQYF. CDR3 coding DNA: TGTGCCAGCCCTCCGGGACTAGCGTTTTACGAGCAGTACTTC.

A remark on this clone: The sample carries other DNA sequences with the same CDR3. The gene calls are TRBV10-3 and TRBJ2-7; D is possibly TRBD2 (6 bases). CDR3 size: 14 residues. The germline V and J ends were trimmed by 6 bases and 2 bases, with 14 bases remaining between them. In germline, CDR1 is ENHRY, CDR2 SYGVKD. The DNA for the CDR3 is TGTGCCATCAGGGGGGGAACGGGAACCTACGAGCAGTACTTC. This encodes CAIRGGTGTYEQYF.

CDR3 loop: CASNPPDPGSPLHF. CDR3 DNA sequence: TGTGCCAGCAACCCTCCCGATCCGGGTTCACCCCTCCACTTT. J is TRBJ1-6 and V is TRBV28; D unclear. There are 14 residues in the CDR3. The germline gives CDR1 MDHEN, CDR2 SYDVKM. V lost 7 bases, J lost 9 bases, and 16 bases lay in between.

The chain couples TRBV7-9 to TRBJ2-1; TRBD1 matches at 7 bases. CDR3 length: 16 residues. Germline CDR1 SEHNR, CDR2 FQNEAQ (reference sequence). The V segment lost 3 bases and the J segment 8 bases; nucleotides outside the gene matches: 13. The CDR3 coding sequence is TGTGCCAGCAGCTTCAGCCGGCTAGGGGGCGGCCATGAGCAGTTCTTC. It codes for CASSFSRLGGGHEQFF.

CDR3 nucleotide sequence: TGTGCCAGCAGCTCAAGGACAGGGGGCGCGAATGAAAAACTGTTTTTT. The encoded protein is CASSSRTGGANEKLFF. The chain has TRBV7-2 and TRBJ1-4; 11 bases map to TRBD1. V shed 4 bases, J shed 5 bases, and the junction held 6 bases outside the gene matches. Germline V CDR1 and CDR2: SGHTA, FQGNSA. The CDR3 covers 16 residues.

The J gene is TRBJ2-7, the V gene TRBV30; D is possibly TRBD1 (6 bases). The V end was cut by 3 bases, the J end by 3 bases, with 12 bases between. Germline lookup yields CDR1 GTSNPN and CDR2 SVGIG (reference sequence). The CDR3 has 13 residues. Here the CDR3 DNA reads TGTGCCTGGAGCCTCACAGGGTTCTACGAGCAGTACTTC. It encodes CAWSLTGFYEQYF.

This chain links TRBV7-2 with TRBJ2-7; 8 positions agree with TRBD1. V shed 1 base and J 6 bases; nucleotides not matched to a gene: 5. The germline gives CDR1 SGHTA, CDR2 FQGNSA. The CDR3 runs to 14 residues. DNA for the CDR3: TGTGCCAGCAGCTTAGTGGGACAGGCGGGCGAGCAGTACTTC. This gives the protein CASSLVGQAGEQYF.

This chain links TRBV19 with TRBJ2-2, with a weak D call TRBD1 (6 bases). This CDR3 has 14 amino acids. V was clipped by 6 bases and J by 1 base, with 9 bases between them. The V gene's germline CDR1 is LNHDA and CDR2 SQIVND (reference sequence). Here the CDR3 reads CASRQGLNTGELFF. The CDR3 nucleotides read TGTGCCAGTAGACAGGGCTTGAACACCGGGGAGCTGTTTTTT. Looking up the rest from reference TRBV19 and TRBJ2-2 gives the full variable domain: DGGITQSPKYLFRKEGQNVTLSCEQNLNHDAMYWYRQDPGQGLRLIYYSQIVNDFQKGDIAEGYSVSREKKESFPLTVTSAQKNPTAFYLCASRQGLNTGELFFGEGSRLTVL.

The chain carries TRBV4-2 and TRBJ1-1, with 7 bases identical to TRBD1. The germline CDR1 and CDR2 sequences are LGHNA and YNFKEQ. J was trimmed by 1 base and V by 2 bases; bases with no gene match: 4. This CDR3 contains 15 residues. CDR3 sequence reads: CASSQHDRANTEAFF. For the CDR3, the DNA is TGTGCCAGCAGCCAACATGACAGGGCGAACACTGAAGCTTTCTTT.

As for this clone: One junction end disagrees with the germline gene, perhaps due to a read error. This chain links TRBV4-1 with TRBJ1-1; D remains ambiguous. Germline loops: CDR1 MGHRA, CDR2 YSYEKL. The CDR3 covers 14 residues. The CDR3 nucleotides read TGCGCCAGCACCCAATCCCCCATGAACACTGAAGCTTTCTTT. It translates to CASTQSPMNTEAFF.

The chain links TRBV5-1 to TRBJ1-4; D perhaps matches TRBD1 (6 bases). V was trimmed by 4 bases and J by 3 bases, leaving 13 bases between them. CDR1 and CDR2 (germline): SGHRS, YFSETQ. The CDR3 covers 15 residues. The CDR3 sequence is CASSPKDSPNEKLFF. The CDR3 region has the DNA TGCGCCAGCAGCCCAAAGGACAGCCCTAATGAAAAACTGTTTTTT.

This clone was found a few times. For the CDR3, the DNA is TGTGCCAGCAGCTTTAGCAGGGCCCCTGAAGCTTTCTTT. It translates to CASSFSRAPEAFF. This sequence joins TRBV5-4 and TRBJ1-1; D perhaps matches TRBD1 (5 bases). This CDR3 has 13 amino acids. Deletions cut 2 bases from V and 6 bases from J, with 11 bases between. Germline V CDR1 and CDR2: SGHNT, YYREEE (reference sequence).

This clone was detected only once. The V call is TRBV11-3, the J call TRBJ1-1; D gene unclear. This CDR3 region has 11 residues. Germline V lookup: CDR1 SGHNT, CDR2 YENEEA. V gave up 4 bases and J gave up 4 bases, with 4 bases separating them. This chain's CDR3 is CASSSVTEAFF. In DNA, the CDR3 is TGTGCCAGCAGCTCCGTCACTGAAGCTTTCTTT.